This T cell receptor beta chain was profiled in a study of blood T cell repertoires in COVID-19. For the study at large: T cells, B-cell-depleted T cells, or PBMCs provided the cDNA or gDNA that served as material.

From germline, CDR1 is LGHDT and CDR2 YNNKEL (reference sequence). J gave up 5 bases and V 0 bases, and 2 bases lay outside the gene matches. The CDR3 sequence is 16 residues long. Researchers sorted participants into cohorts using their self-reported clinical history. In Cohort 3, a recovered donor had either two negative PCRs, clearance, or symptom resolution. Original data processing: Amplifying reference gene primers gave estimates of nucleated cell counts. Profiling relied on immunoSEQ multiplex PCR, and the TCRdb table lists in-frame clones only, not all of them. D and trimming were read from the DNA, whereas the V and J calls and clone size are those reported in that table. The sample lists roughly 250,000 clones; under 95% were seen once.

The genes are TRBV3-1 (or the pseudogene TRBV3-2) and TRBJ2-1; 12 bases fit TRBD2. The sequenced sample was PBMCs or T cells enriched from blood (not recorded which). This receptor was taken from a woman between 18 and 29 years old who had recovered from COVID-19. The CDR3 DNA sequence: TGTGCCAGCAGCCAAGAACGACTAGCGGGGGACAATGAGCAGTTCTTC. Amino acid sequence: CASSQERLAGDNEQFF.